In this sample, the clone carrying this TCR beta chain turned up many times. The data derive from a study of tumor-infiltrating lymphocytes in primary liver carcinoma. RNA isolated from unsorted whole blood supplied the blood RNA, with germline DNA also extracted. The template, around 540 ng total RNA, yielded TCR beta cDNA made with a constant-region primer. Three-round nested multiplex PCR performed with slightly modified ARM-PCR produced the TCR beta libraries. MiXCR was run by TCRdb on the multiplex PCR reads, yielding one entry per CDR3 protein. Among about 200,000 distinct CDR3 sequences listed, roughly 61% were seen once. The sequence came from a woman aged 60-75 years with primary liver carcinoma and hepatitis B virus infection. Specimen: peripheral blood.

CDR3 loop: CASSYRGSNSPLHF. CDR3 sequence (DNA): TGTGCCAGCAGTTACCGGGGCAGTAATTCACCCCTCCACTTT. The chain uses TRBV6-2 or TRBV6-3 and TRBJ1-6; weak D call: TRBD1 (5 bases). Germline V gene lookup returns CDR1 MNHEY and CDR2 SVGEGT. The CDR3 contains 14 residues. The germline V and J ends were trimmed by 2 bases and 6 bases, with 8 bases remaining between them.